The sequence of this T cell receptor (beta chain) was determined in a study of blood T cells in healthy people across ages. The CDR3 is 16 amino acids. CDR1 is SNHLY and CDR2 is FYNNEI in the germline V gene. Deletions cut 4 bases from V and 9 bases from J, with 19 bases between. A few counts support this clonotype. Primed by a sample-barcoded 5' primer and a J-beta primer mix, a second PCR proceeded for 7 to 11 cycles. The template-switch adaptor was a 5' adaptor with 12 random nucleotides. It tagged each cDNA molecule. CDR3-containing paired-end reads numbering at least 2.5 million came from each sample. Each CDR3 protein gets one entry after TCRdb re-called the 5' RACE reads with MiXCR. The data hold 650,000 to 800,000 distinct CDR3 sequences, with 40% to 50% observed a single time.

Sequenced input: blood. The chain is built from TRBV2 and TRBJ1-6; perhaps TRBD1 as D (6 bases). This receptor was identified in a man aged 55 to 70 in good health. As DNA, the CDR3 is TGTGCCAGCAGTGCCGTTGGGGGCCGTAGGGGTTCACCCCTCCACTTT. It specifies CASSAVGGRRGSPLHF.